This T cell receptor beta chain was observed in a study of CD8 T cells in Susac syndrome (dated by TCRdb to between 2019 and 2020). Study-wide context: Whether CD8+ T cell activation and differentiation in Susac syndrome was antigen driven was tested using repertoire sequencing.

Peripheral blood CD8+ and CD4+ T cells from healthy donors, Susac syndrome patients and multiple sclerosis patients were profiled by high-throughput TCR beta sequencing. The healthy donors served as controls matched for age and sex. Bulk CD8+ and CD4+ T cells were purified magnetically by negative isolation, whereas CD8+ TEMRA cells were enriched by FACS. Blood was collected in EDTA tubes and processed within 24 hours, with PBMCs isolated through density gradient centrifugation. PBMCs intended for TCR sequencing were cryopreserved in liquid nitrogen and thawed later in a water bath at 37 degrees C. The sorted or isolated CD4+, CD8+ and CD8+ TEMRA cells had a purity of 90% or higher. RNA was extracted with the RNeasy kit and roughly 0.45 to 1 ug was reverse transcribed using random hexamers. The immunoSEQ multiplex PCR assay, which covers 54 Vbeta and 13 Jbeta segments, was used to amplify TCR beta CDR3 regions. To correct PCR amplification bias, a synthetic template baseline was used for both primer optimization and computational correction. On the study's bioinformatics: Reads were annotated to V, D and J genes per IMGT and analyzed with immunoSEQ Analyzer, keeping only productive sequences. Clonality was computed as one minus Shannon entropy normalized by log2 of the number of productive unique sequences. For each patient and control, public and private clones were evaluated within the 100 most prevalent clones. Clones were defined as Susac-specific when absent from the healthy and MS cohorts, from fewer than 1,300 published viral clones and from other ImmuneACCESS disease sequences. Using fastp at Q25 and MiXCR, TCRdb reprocessed the public reads and kept productive beta chains. Each CDR3 protein gets just one entry, which takes the most common genes and DNA from the rows behind it. These V and J calls originate from TCRdb's pipeline instead of the authors' own analysis. The sample table records fewer than 200,000 distinct CDR3 sequences; approximately 94% of these occur just once. The ten top clones hold about 0.1% of the sample.

Paper-wide results and their limitations: The TCR sequencing and HLA analysis was acknowledged to have included a relatively small number of individuals.

This clonotype appeared a single time. What antigen it recognizes has not been identified. One base away there is no much larger clone; base qualities are not given. A single read is weak support. V is pared back by 5 bases and J by 10 bases, with 11 bases lying between the germline termini. In the germline V gene (reference sequence), CDR1 corresponds to MNHEY and CDR2 to SMNVEV. The CDR3, cysteine through phenylalanine, is 11 amino acids long. Left in the record is the CDR3 DNA by itself, 33 bases read in frame from the first base. The receptor was isolated from a human donor in good health. The chain links TRBV27 with TRBJ1-2; tentative D gene TRBD1, with 5 bases matching. The specimen sequenced was CD4+ T cells from PBMCs. The DNA sequence follows: TGTGCCAGCAGTGGTGGGACGGCCTACACCTTC. Its translation is CASSGGTAYTF.